The 12 T cell receptor beta chains given below trace back to one sample, sequenced in a study of T-cell memory formation after mild COVID-19. TCRdb redid the calling of the 5' RACE reads with MiXCR, one entry per CDR3 protein. The table shows around 370,000 distinct CDR3 sequences, with around 20% occurring only once. Sequences were obtained from PBMCs or a T cell subset sorted from them (not recorded which). Every receptor here comes from an adult woman who had mild COVID-19 (a few samples of this study predate the infection). Cell type and time point are not known.

V usage is TRBV7-2 and J usage is TRBJ2-1, with TRBD2 matching over 7 bases. V trimming: 1 base; J trimming: 2 bases; junction bases outside the gene matches: 2. CDR1 is SGHTA, CDR2 FQGNSA, per germline. The CDR3 extends over 15 amino acids. CDR3 nucleotide sequence: TGTGCCAGCAGCTTAGAGAGCGGGGCCTACAATGAGCAGTTCTTC. Translated, it gives CASSLESGAYNEQFF.

This chain joins TRBV12-3 or TRBV12-4 and TRBJ1-2, with D tentatively TRBD1 (5 bases). V was shortened by 5 bases and J by 5 bases, with 12 bases between the two germline ends. The CDR3 consists of 13 residues. The CDR3 nucleotides read TGTGCCAGCAGTAAATCCGGGACGTATGGCTACACCTTC. Encoded protein: CASSKSGTYGYTF.

This clonotype was counted only a few times. The J gene is TRBJ1-1, the V gene TRBV7-2, with 10 bases matching TRBD1. Germline-derived CDR1 and CDR2 are SGHTA and FQGNSA. J was trimmed by 11 bases and V by 3 bases; bases with no gene match: 9. This CDR3 contains 14 residues. CDR3: CASSFHVGTGDAFF. The CDR3 bases are TGTGCCAGCAGCTTTCATGTTGGGACAGGGGATGCTTTCTTT.

This clonotype was counted a few times. The gene calls are TRBV5-1 and TRBJ2-7, with D uncertain. CDR1 is SGHRS, CDR2 YFSETQ, per germline. This CDR3 is 15 amino acids long. V shed 4 bases and J shed 3 bases, with 17 bases lying between them. DNA of the CDR3: TGCGCCAGCAGCCATATCGGTGGTCGCAGCTACGAGCAGTACTTC. It translates to CASSHIGGRSYEQYF.

The chain uses TRBV3-1 and TRBJ2-3, with D tentatively TRBD2 (6 bases). The germline V and J ends were trimmed by 0 bases and 5 bases, with 9 bases remaining between them. The CDR3 consists of 14 residues. Germline CDR1 LGHDT, CDR2 YNNKEL (reference sequence). CDR3 coding DNA: TGTGCCAGCAGCCAAGAAGCGGGTGTAGATACGCAGTATTTT. It is translated as CASSQEAGVDTQYF.

In this sample, this clonotype turned up a few times. The gene calls are TRBV5-1 and TRBJ2-3, with 9 bases matching TRBD1. CDR3 length equals 14 residues. Germline CDR1 and CDR2: SGHRS and YFSETQ. V gave up 4 bases and J gave up 6 bases; unmatched junction bases: 6. The CDR3 DNA reads as TGCGCCAGCAGCCTTGGACAGGGGAGGGATACGCAGTATTTT. Translated, it gives CASSLGQGRDTQYF.

This clonotype was seen more than once but under ten times. The V gene is TRBV7-2, the J gene TRBJ1-4; D remains unclear. Germline assignment: CDR1 SGHTA and CDR2 FQGNSA. Deletions cut 5 bases from V and 7 bases from J, with 8 bases between. The CDR3 is made up of 12 amino acids. CDR3 region: CASSGRSEKLFF. DNA of the CDR3: TGTGCCAGCAGCGGACGGAGTGAAAAACTGTTTTTT.

In its sample, this clonotype was seen a few times. The rearrangement joins TRBV7-2 to TRBJ2-1; 7 bases are shared with TRBD1. Germline V CDR1 and CDR2: SGHTA, FQGNSA. The CDR3 length is 16 residues. The ends lost 1 base at V and 4 bases at J; junction bases unmatched: 7. The CDR3 coding sequence is TGTGCCAGCAGCTTAGTTGGGACAGAAACATACAATGAGCAGTTCTTC. This codes for CASSLVGTETYNEQFF.

This clonotype occurred a few times. The chain has TRBV18 and TRBJ2-1; 8 positions match TRBD1. The CDR3 contains 15 residues. Germline V CDR1 and CDR2: KGHSH, LQKENI. V gave up 5 bases and J gave up 2 bases; unmatched junction bases: 5. Written as DNA, the CDR3 is TGTGCCAGCTCAACGGACAGGGAGCCCTACAATGAGCAGTTCTTC. As protein: CASSTDREPYNEQFF.

This clonotype was seen a handful of times. This chain joins TRBV7-8 and TRBJ1-3, with 7 bases that match TRBD1. The CDR3 runs to 15 residues. The V segment lost 5 bases and the J segment 1 base; nucleotides outside the gene matches: 5. Germline loops: CDR1 SGHVS, CDR2 FQNEAQ. CDR3 sequence: CASSPTGWSGNTIYF. CDR3 nucleotide sequence: TGTGCCAGCAGCCCGACAGGGTGGTCTGGAAACACCATATATTTT.

This clonotype was recorded many times. The V call is TRBV5-4, the J call TRBJ2-3, with D tentatively TRBD1 (5 bases). Germline V lookup: CDR1 SGHNT, CDR2 YYREEE (reference sequence). Trimming shortened V by 5 bases and J by 0 bases, and 13 bases separated the two germline ends. This CDR3 has 15 amino acids. CDR3 sequence: CASRIRVASTDTQYF. CDR3 coding DNA: TGTGCCAGCAGGATCAGGGTCGCTAGCACAGATACGCAGTATTTT.

This clonotype was picked up many times. The gene calls are TRBV4-1 and TRBJ2-2, with D possibly TRBD2 on 7 matching bases. With 0 bases removed from V and 4 bases from J, the gap between germline ends came to 12 bases. Germline lookup yields CDR1 MGHRA and CDR2 YSYEKL. This CDR3 has 16 residues. CDR3 coding DNA: TGCGCCAGCAGCCAAGAGGGGGGGGCTCTCACCGGGGAGCTGTTTTTT. It is translated as CASSQEGGALTGELFF.